This T cell receptor beta chain originates from a study of CD8 T cells in Susac syndrome. The RNA, about 0.5 to 1 ug, was put through reverse transcription using random hexamers. Across 54 Vbeta and 13 Jbeta, immunoSEQ multiplex PCR amplified TCR beta CDR3. TCRdb reprocessed the immunoSEQ multiplex PCR reads via MiXCR and lists one record per CDR3 protein. The table lists just over 300,000 distinct CDR3 sequences, 92% of them singletons. Trimming at V came to 4 bases and at J to 0 bases, leaving 4 bases not matched to a gene. In germline, CDR1 is MGHRA, CDR2 YSYEKL. This CDR3 spans 16 amino acids. Sequencing of TCR beta drew on CD8+ and CD4+ T cells from blood. Control patients had untreated stable or active relapsing-remitting multiple sclerosis by revised McDonald criteria. While CD8+ and CD4+ T cells were isolated negatively, TEMRA cells were enriched by FACS.

This chain uses TRBV4-1 with TRBJ2-2, with 8 nucleotides matching TRBD2. The sequence was collected from a human donor with multiple sclerosis. The sample taken for sequencing was CD4+ T cells from PBMCs. CDR3 in DNA: TGCGCCAGCAGCCTCCGTAGCGGGGCGAACACCGGGGAGCTGTTTTTT. Translation: CASSLRSGANTGELFF.